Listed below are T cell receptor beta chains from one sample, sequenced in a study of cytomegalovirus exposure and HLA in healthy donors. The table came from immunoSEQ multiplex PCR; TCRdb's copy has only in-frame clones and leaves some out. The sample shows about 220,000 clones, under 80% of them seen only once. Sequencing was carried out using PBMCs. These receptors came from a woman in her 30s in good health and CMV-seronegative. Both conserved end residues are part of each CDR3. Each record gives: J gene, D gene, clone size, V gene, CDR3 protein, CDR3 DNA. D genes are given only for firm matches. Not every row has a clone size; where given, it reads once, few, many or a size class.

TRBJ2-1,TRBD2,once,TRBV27,CASSLLGGRDYNEQFF,TGTGCCAGCAGTTTATTGGGCGGGAGGGATTACAATGAGCAGTTCTTC
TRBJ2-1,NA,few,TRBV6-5,CASSPNYNEQFF,TGTGCCAGCAGCCCTAACTACAATGAGCAGTTCTTC
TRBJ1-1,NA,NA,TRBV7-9,CASSLDAGGEAFF,TGTGCCAGCAGCTTAGACGCGGGGGGCGAAGCTTTCTTT
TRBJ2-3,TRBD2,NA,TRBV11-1,CASSGTSGTTDTQYF,TGTGCCAGCAGCGGGACTAGCGGGACCACAGATACGCAGTATTTT
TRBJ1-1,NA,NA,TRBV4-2,CASTGGPNTEAFF,TGTGCCAGCACGGGAGGGCCGAACACTGAAGCTTTCTTT
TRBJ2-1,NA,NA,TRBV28,CASSFNRGPWDYNEQFF,TGTGCCAGCAGTTTTAATCGGGGTCCTTGGGACTACAATGAGCAGTTCTTC
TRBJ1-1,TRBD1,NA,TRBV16,CASSQTGGPMNTEAFF,TGTGCCAGCAGCCAAACAGGGGGGCCCATGAACACTGAAGCTTTCTTT
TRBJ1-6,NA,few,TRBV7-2,CASSLERDSALHF,TGTGCCAGCAGCTTAGAACGGGATTCAGCCCTCCACTTT
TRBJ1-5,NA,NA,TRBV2,CASRDDRPSNQPQHF,TGTGCCAGCAGGGACGACAGGCCTAGCAATCAGCCCCAGCATTTT
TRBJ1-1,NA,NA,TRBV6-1,CASSEVQASEAFF,TGTGCCAGCAGTGAAGTCCAGGCCAGCGAAGCTTTCTTT
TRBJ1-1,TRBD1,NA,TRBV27,CASSLGTEPSTEAFF,TGTGCCAGCAGTTTAGGGACAGAGCCTAGCACTGAAGCTTTCTTT
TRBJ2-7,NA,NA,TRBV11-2,CASSLWGVSYEQYF,TGTGCCAGCAGCTTATGGGGGGTTTCCTACGAGCAGTACTTC
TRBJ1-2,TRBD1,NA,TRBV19,CASSPSGQGVGGYTF,TGTGCCAGTAGTCCGTCAGGACAGGGCGTGGGGGGCTACACCTTC
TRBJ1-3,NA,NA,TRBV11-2,CASSFSGAASGNTIYF,TGTGCCAGCAGCTTCTCAGGTGCCGCCTCTGGAAACACCATATATTTT
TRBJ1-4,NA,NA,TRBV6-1,CASSELTATNEKLFF,TGTGCCAGCAGTGAACTGACAGCAACTAATGAAAAACTGTTTTTT
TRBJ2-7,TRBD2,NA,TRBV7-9,CSSSVSGSPYEQYF,TGTTCCAGCAGTGTTAGCGGGAGTCCCTACGAGCAGTACTTC
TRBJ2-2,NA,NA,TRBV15,CATSRVELGELFF,TGTGCCACCAGCAGAGTTGAGTTAGGGGAGCTGTTTTTT
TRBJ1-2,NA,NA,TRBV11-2,CASSLDPQGYYGYTF,TGTGCCAGCAGCTTAGACCCCCAGGGATACTATGGCTACACCTTC
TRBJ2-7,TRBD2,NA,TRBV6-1,CASSAGTTTYEQYF,TGTGCCAGCAGTGCCGGGACTACCACCTACGAGCAGTACTTC
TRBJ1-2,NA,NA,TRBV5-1,CASSPATGPYGYTF,TGCGCCAGCAGCCCGGCAACAGGGCCGTATGGCTACACCTTC
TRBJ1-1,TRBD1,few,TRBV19,CASSPPGQGNTEAFF,TGTGCCAGTAGTCCCCCGGGACAGGGGAACACTGAAGCTTTCTTT
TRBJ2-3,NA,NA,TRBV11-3,CASSLGGGLTDTQYF,TGTGCCAGCAGCTTAGGGGGGGGCCTCACAGATACGCAGTATTTT
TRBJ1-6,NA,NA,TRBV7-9,CSSSLNDAGNSPLHF,TGTTCCAGCAGCTTAAACGATGCAGGGAATTCACCCCTCCACTTT
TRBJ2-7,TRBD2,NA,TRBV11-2,CASSSGLVYEQYF,TGTGCCAGCAGCTCCGGACTAGTCTACGAGCAGTACTTC
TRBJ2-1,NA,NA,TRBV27,CASSAGTSYNEQFF,TGTGCCAGCAGCGCCGGGACTTCATACAATGAGCAGTTCTTC
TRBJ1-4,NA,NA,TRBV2,CASMGKRDEKLFF,TGTGCCAGCATGGGCAAACGAGATGAAAAACTGTTTTTT
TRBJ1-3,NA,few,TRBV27,CASSVDTRTALSGNTIYF,TGTGCCAGCAGTGTGGACACTCGAACAGCCCTCTCTGGAAACACCATATATTTT
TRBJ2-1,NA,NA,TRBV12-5,CASGTSPDTNEQFF,TGTGCTAGTGGTACATCCCCGGACACTAATGAGCAGTTCTTC
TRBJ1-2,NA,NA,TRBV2,CASSETGTSRTNYGYTF,TGTGCCAGCAGTGAAACAGGGACATCCCGTACTAACTATGGCTACACCTTC
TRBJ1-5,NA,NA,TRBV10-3,CAISDAGGNQPQHF,TGTGCCATCAGTGATGCAGGGGGCAATCAGCCCCAGCATTTT
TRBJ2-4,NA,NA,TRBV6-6,CASSLRDGAIQYF,TGTGCCAGCAGTTTGCGGGACGGGGCCATTCAGTACTTC
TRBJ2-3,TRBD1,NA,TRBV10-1,CASSLDRADGTGTQYF,TGCGCCAGCAGCCTAGACAGGGCCGATGGCACAGGTACGCAGTATTTT
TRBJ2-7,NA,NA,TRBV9,CASSKEGATYEQYF,TGTGCTTCGTCCAAGGAGGGGGCCACCTACGAGCAGTACTTC
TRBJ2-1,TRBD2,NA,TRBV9,CASSLAGGDYNEQFF,TGTGCCAGCAGCTTAGCGGGAGGCGATTACAATGAGCAGTTCTTC
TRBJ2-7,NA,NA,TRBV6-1,CASSSQGYEQYF,TGTGCCAGCAGTTCTCAGGGATACGAGCAGTACTTC
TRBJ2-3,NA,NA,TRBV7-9,CASTPAASTDTQYF,TGTGCCAGCACCCCAGCGGCTAGCACAGATACGCAGTATTTT
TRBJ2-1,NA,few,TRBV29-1,CSVEPSGGYNEQFF,TGCAGCGTTGAACCCAGCGGAGGCTACAATGAGCAGTTCTTC
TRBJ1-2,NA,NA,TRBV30,CAWSFGQLFGYTF,TGTGCCTGGAGTTTTGGACAGCTTTTTGGCTACACCTTC
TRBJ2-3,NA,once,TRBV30,CACLAGVISTDTQYF,TGTGCCTGCCTTGCAGGGGTTATTAGCACAGATACGCAGTATTTT
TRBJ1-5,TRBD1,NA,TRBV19,CASSWDRGGNQPQHF,TGTGCCAGTAGCTGGGACAGGGGTGGCAATCAGCCCCAGCATTTT
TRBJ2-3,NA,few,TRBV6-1,CASSELVANTDTQYF,TGTGCCAGCAGTGAATTGGTTGCGAACACAGATACGCAGTATTTT
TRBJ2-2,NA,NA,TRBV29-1,CSALVGGVTGELFF,TGCAGCGCCCTAGTGGGGGGAGTCACCGGGGAGCTGTTTTTT
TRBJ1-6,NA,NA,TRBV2,CASSEERSPLHF,TGTGCCAGCAGTGAGGAGAGGTCACCCCTCCACTTT
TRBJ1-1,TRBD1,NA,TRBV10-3,CAISESGTGVLTEAFF,TGTGCCATCAGTGAGTCTGGGACAGGGGTTCTCACTGAAGCTTTCTTT